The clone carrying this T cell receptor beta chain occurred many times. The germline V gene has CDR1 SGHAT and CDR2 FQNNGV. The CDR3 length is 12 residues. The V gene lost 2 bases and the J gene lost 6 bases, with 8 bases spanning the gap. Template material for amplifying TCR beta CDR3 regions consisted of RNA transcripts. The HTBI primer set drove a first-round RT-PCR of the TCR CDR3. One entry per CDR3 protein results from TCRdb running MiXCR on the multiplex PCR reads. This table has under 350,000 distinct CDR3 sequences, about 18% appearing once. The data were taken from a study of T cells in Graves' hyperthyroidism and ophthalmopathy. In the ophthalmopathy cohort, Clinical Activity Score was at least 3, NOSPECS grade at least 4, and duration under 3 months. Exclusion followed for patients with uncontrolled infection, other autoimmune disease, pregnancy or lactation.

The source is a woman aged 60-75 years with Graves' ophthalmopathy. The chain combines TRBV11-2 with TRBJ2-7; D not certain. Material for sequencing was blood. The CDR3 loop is CASSLRPVEQYF. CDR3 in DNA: TGTGCCAGCAGCTTAAGGCCAGTCGAGCAGTACTTC.